The clone carrying this T cell receptor beta chain was counted only a few times. Its target is unknown. This sample is part of a study of beta chain features in type 1 diabetes. Broader study findings: In all four CD4+ subsets, TCRB CDR3 length was significantly, moderately reduced in type 1 diabetes. A definitive answer on HLA type influencing TCRB rearrangement was not reached here.

Expressed TCRB transcripts got sequenced, as all isolated RNA was reverse transcribed. It was found that naive, central memory and regulatory T cell samples averaged around 3.7 million reads. Measured with immunoSEQ multiplex PCR; TCRdb has only the in-frame clones, and not every one. The sample lists about 340,000 clones; around 9% were seen once. CDR1 is SGHVS and CDR2 is FQNEAQ in the germline V gene. V gave up 5 bases and J gave up 3 bases; unmatched junction bases: 5. The CDR3 has 15 amino acids. Purities over 95% were achieved in all sorted populations. The specimen was central memory CD4+ T cells from blood. The chain is built from TRBV7-8 and TRBJ2-7; TRBD2 agrees at 12 bases. The sequence was collected from a man aged 30 to 39 with type 1 diabetes. The DNA of the CDR3 is TGTGCCAGCAGCGCTAGCGGGGGGGCCTACTACGAGCAGTACTTC. Translating it yields CASSASGGAYYEQYF.